The TCR beta chain under discussion was sequenced for a study of T-cell reconstitution after alpha-beta-depleted transplantation in children. Study results and caveats: Surviving recipient cells, namely T cells and thymic progenitors, were the source of high day-60 TCRbeta diversity in some patients. The authors attributed T-cell counts and diversity one year after transplant mostly to newly produced T cells.

This clonotype has just a few counts. Its antigen remains unknown. Trimming pared 3 bases from V and 4 bases from J, leaving 8 bases between. CDR1 and CDR2 (germline): KGHDR, SFDVKD. The CDR3 spans 13 residues. Molecular barcoding with unique molecular identifiers was used for the TCRbeta library. Using its own MiXCR run on the PCR reads, TCRdb lists one record per CDR3 protein. Of about 350,000 distinct CDR3 sequences in the sample, 15% to 20% were seen once. This chain connects TRBV24-1 to TRBJ2-5, with D possibly being TRBD1 (5 bases). The receptor was isolated from a male patient aged 2-10 years who had a stem cell transplant for acute lymphoblastic leukemia, so the T cells may come from the graft donor. Sequencing was performed on PBMCs, mostly from graft donor cells, taken 360 days after TCRalphabeta/CD19-depleted stem cell transplant. CDR3 DNA sequence: TGTGCCACCAGTGATATGGGGCGAGAGACCCAGTACTTC. This encodes CATSDMGRETQYF.